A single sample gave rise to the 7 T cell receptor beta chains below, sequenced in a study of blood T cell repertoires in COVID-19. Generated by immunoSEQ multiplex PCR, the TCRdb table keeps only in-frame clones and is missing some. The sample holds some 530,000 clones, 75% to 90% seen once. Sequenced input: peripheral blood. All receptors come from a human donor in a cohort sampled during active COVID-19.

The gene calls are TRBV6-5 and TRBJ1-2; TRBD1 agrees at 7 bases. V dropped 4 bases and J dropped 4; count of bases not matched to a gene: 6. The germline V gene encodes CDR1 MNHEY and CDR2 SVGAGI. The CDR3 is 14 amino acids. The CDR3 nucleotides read TGTGCCAGCAGTTGGACAGGAACCCTCTATGGCTACACCTTC. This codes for CASSWTGTLYGYTF.

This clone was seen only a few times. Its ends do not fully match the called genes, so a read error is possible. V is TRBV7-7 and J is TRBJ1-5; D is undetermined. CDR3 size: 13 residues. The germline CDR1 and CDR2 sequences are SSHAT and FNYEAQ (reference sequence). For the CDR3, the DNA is TGTGCTAGCAGCTTTAAGGAGGGTCAGCCCCAGCATTTT. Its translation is CASSFKEGQPQHF.

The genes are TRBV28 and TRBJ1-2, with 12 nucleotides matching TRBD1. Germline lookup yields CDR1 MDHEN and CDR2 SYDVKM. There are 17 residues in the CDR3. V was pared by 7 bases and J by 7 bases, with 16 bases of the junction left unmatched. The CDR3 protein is CASNPRDRGRVKGGYTF. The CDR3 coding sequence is TGTGCCAGCAACCCTAGGGACAGGGGGCGCGTGAAGGGTGGCTACACCTTC.

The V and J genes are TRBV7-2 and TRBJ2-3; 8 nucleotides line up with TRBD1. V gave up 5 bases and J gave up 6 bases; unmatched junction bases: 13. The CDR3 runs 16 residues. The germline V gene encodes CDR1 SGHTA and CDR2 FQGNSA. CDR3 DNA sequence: TGTGCCAGCAGCGCCCAGACAGGGGCAGGGGTGGATACGCAGTATTTT. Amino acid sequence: CASSAQTGAGVDTQYF.

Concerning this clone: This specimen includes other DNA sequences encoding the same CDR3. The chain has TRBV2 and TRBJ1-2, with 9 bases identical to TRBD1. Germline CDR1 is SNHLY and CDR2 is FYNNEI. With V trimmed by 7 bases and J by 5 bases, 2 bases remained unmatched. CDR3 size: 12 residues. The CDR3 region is CASTGQGYGYTF. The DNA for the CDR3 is TGTGCCAGCACGGGACAGGGATATGGCTACACCTTC.

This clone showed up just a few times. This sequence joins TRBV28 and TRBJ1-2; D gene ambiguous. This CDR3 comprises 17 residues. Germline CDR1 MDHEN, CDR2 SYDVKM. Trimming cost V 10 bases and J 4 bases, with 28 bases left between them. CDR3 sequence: CATPGPLGAGGIYGYTF. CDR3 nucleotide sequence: TGTGCCACCCCTGGGCCCTTGGGCGCCGGAGGTATCTATGGCTACACCTTC.

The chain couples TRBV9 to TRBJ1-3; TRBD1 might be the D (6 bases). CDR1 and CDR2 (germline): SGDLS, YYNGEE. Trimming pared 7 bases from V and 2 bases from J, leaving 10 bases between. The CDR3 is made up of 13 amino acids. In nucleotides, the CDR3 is TGTGCCAGCGCCGGGGGGCCTGGAAACACCATATATTTT. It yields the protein CASAGGPGNTIYF.